The rows below give T cell receptor beta chains drawn from one sample of a study of blood T cell repertoires in COVID-19. Data came from immunoSEQ multiplex PCR; TCRdb stores just in-frame clones and leaves some out. The sample has approximately 190,000 clones; about 88% are singletons. Sequenced: peripheral blood. The receptors originated from a middle-aged woman who had recovered from COVID-19. Each CDR3 is given with its conserved first and last residue. D genes are given only for firm matches. Clone size is shown for a subset of rows, as once, few, many or a class of expanded clone.

clone_size	v_call	j_call	d_call	cdr3_nt	cdr3_aa
NA	TRBV18	TRBJ1-1	NA	TGTGCCAGCTCACCCACAATTCAGGGGTCCATGAACACTGAAGCTTTCTTT	CASSPTIQGSMNTEAFF
NA	TRBV19	TRBJ2-1	TRBD2	TGTGCCAGTAGTTCCCGTGCGGGAGTAGATGGTGAGCAGTTCTTC	CASSSRAGVDGEQFF
NA	TRBV5-4	TRBJ2-1	TRBD2	TGTGCCAGCAGCTTGAGGCCGCGGGAGGAGTCGGACAATGAGCAGTTCTTC	CASSLRPREESDNEQFF
NA	TRBV19	TRBJ1-1	TRBD1	TGTGCCAGTAGTAGTCTTGGACAGGGGGACACTGAAGCTTTCTTT	CASSSLGQGDTEAFF
NA	TRBV7-9	TRBJ2-1	NA	TGTGCCAGCAGCTTATTGACAGGACACTCCTACAATGAGCAGTTCTTC	CASSLLTGHSYNEQFF
NA	TRBV7-9	TRBJ1-4	TRBD1	TGTGCCACCAGGGGACAGGAAAATGAAAAACTGTTTTTT	CATRGQENEKLFF
NA	TRBV7-2	TRBJ2-2	NA	TGTGCCAGCAGCTTAGCCGGGGGCGGGGAGCTGTTTTTT	CASSLAGGGELFF
NA	TRBV7-9	TRBJ2-7	NA	TGTGCCAGCAGTGCTACAGGGATCCACGAGCAGTACTTC	CASSATGIHEQYF
few	TRBV30	TRBJ1-4	TRBD1	TGTGCCTTTAACAGGGGTACTAATGAAAAACTGTTTTTT	CAFNRGTNEKLFF
NA	TRBV7-2	TRBJ1-1	NA	TGTGCCAGCAGCTTAGGTCTAGCAGGACTCGGCACTGAAGCTTTCTTT	CASSLGLAGLGTEAFF
NA	TRBV28	TRBJ1-5	NA	TGTGCCAGCAGCCCTATGGGGGGATATCAGCCCCAGCATTTT	CASSPMGGYQPQHF
once	TRBV19	TRBJ2-6	NA	TGTGCCAGTAGTCCCCGGGAGACAGTTTCTGGGGCCAACGTCCTGACTTTC	CASSPRETVSGANVLTF
NA	TRBV5-1	TRBJ1-1	TRBD1	TGCGCCAGCAGCCCCCAGGTGGGACAGATGGGTAAGATGGGTACTGAAGCTTTCTTT	CASSPQVGQMGKMGTEAFF
NA	TRBV7-9	TRBJ2-1	NA	TGTGCCAGCAGCTTAGAAACAGGGAATGAGCAGTTCTTC	CASSLETGNEQFF
NA	TRBV6-5	TRBJ1-3	NA	TGTGCCAGCAGCACCCCGGGACTTCGGGGAAACACCATATATTTT	CASSTPGLRGNTIYF
few	TRBV7-8	TRBJ1-2	NA	TGTGCCAGCAGCTTAATTGGCAGGGATGACTATGGCTACACCTTC	CASSLIGRDDYGYTF
NA	TRBV18	TRBJ2-6	TRBD1	TGTGCCAGCTCCCCCGGGACAGCATACTCTGGGGCCAACGTCCTGACTTTC	CASSPGTAYSGANVLTF
once	TRBV6-5	TRBJ2-7	TRBD2	TGTGCCAGCAGTTACTCAGGGACTAGCGGGAGAGGCGAGCAGTACTTC	CASSYSGTSGRGEQYF
NA	TRBV2	TRBJ2-3	TRBD2	TGTGCCAGCAGTGATATCTGGGACGGGAGGGCCTGGGATACGCAGTATTTT	CASSDIWDGRAWDTQYF
NA	TRBV27	TRBJ2-5	TRBD2	TGTGCCAGCAGAGGAGCGGGACCCCAAGAGACCCAGTACTTC	CASRGAGPQETQYF
NA	TRBV5-4	TRBJ2-1	TRBD2	TGTGCCAGCATCCCTGGTAGCGGGGATGAGCAGTTCTTC	CASIPGSGDEQFF
NA	TRBV7-8	TRBJ2-3	TRBD1	TGTGCCAGCAGCTCATGGGACAGGGGCAGGACAGATACGCAGTATTTT	CASSSWDRGRTDTQYF
NA	TRBV29-1	TRBJ2-7	TRBD1	TGCAGCGTTGAATCGACAGGGGAGTCCTACGAGCAGTACTTC	CSVESTGESYEQYF
NA	TRBV28	TRBJ1-4	NA	TGTGCCAGCAGTTTTGGACTGCGTAATGAAAAACTGTTTTTT	CASSFGLRNEKLFF
NA	TRBV14	TRBJ2-1	TRBD2	TGTGCCAGCAGCACTAGCGGGTGGAATGAGCAGTTCTTC	CASSTSGWNEQFF
NA	TRBV11-3	TRBJ2-5	NA	TGTGCCAGCAGCCTCGGACAAATAGGAAAAGAATCGGAAGAGACCCAGTACTTC	CASSLGQIGKESEETQYF
NA	TRBV6-5	TRBJ1-6	NA	TGTGCCAGCAGCTCTACAGATAATTCACCCCTCCACTTT	CASSSTDNSPLHF
NA	TRBV3-1/TRBV3-2	TRBJ2-7	TRBD2	TGTGCCAGCACCTCCACTAGCGGGAGTGGGGCTGACGAGCAGTACTTC	CASTSTSGSGADEQYF
NA	TRBV3-1/TRBV3-2	TRBJ2-5	TRBD2	TGTGCCAGCAGCCAAATAGCGGGAGGGCCGGGGGAGACCCAGTACTTC	CASSQIAGGPGETQYF
NA	TRBV4-3	TRBJ2-3	NA	TGCGCCAGCAGCCAAGATCCTTCTATCTCAGATACGCAGTATTTT	CASSQDPSISDTQYF
NA	TRBV19	TRBJ2-1	NA	TGTGCCAGTACCTCGGGTTCCCTCAATGAGCAGTTCTTC	CASTSGSLNEQFF
NA	TRBV5-8	TRBJ2-4	TRBD1	TGTGCCAGCAGCCTCTGGACAGGGACAAAAAACATTCAGTACTTC	CASSLWTGTKNIQYF
once	TRBV7-2	TRBJ2-7	NA	TGTGCCAGCAGCTTAAATATGAGGGCCTACGAGCAGTACTTC	CASSLNMRAYEQYF
NA	TRBV11-2	TRBJ2-6	NA	TGTGCCAGCAGCTTTGCCGGGAGTAGTCCTGGGGCCAACGTCCTGACTTTC	CASSFAGSSPGANVLTF
NA	TRBV30	TRBJ2-5	TRBD1	TGTGCCTGGAATGGGGACAGGGGAGAACAAGAGACCCAGTACTTC	CAWNGDRGEQETQYF
NA	TRBV7-2	TRBJ2-5	TRBD2	TGTGCCAGCAGCTTCGGACTAGCCCAAGAGACCCAGTACTTC	CASSFGLAQETQYF
NA	TRBV15	TRBJ1-1	NA	TGTGCCACCAGCCTTAGTACGAACACTGAAGCTTTCTTT	CATSLSTNTEAFF
NA	TRBV9	TRBJ2-7	NA	TGTGCCAGCAGCTTTTCGGACAGAACCTACGAGCAGTACTTC	CASSFSDRTYEQYF
few	TRBV28	TRBJ1-1	TRBD1	TGTGCCAGCAGGGCCATTGGACAGGGAAACACTGAAGCTTTCTTT	CASRAIGQGNTEAFF
NA	TRBV19	TRBJ2-3	TRBD1	TGTGCCAGTACCCTGGGGACAGAGCCTAGCACAGATACGCAGTATTTT	CASTLGTEPSTDTQYF
once	TRBV2	TRBJ2-5	TRBD1	TGTGCCAGCCGAAGACAGGGTAACCAAGAGACCCAGTACTTC	CASRRQGNQETQYF
few	TRBV4-2	TRBJ2-1	TRBD2	TGTGCCAGCAGCCAGACTAGCGGGAGAGAGCAGTTCTTC	CASSQTSGREQFF
NA	TRBV5-6	TRBJ2-5	TRBD2	TGTGCCAGCAGTTATGGACTAGCGGAAGAGACCCAGTACTTC	CASSYGLAEETQYF
NA	TRBV18	TRBJ1-4	NA	TGTGCCAGCTCACCACGTACGGGGTACGGGGAAAAACTGTTTTTT	CASSPRTGYGEKLFF
NA	TRBV28	TRBJ2-2	TRBD2	TGTGCCAGCAGAGCTCTAGCGGGAGGGCTTATTTCCGGGGAGCTGTTTTTT	CASRALAGGLISGELFF
once	TRBV29-1	TRBJ2-5	TRBD1	TGCAGCGTTGGGGACAGGGGGATTTCAGAGACCCAGTACTTC	CSVGDRGISETQYF
few	TRBV6-4	TRBJ1-6	TRBD1	TGTGCCAGCAGTAGACAGGGTTGGAATTCACCCCTCCACTTT	CASSRQGWNSPLHF
few	TRBV19	TRBJ1-6	TRBD1	TGTGCCAGTAGCCGGACAGGGGTGAATTCACCCCTCCACTTT	CASSRTGVNSPLHF
few	TRBV5-5	TRBJ1-2	NA	TGTGCCAGCAGCTTTAGTTCGGGCGGGGCTCTTGGGGGCTACACCTTC	CASSFSSGGALGGYTF
NA	TRBV3-1/TRBV3-2	TRBJ2-1	NA	TGTGCCAGCAGCCAAGATTCGGACTACCAAGAGCAGTTCTTC	CASSQDSDYQEQFF
NA	TRBV6-9	TRBJ2-7	NA	TGTGCCAGAAAACAGTCTTCCTACGAGCAGTACTTC	CARKQSSYEQYF
NA	TRBV29-1	TRBJ2-7	NA	TGCAGCGTTGGTTACCGAGACTACGAGCAGTACTTC	CSVGYRDYEQYF
NA	TRBV5-6	TRBJ1-1	TRBD1	TGTGCCAGCAGCGCAACAGGGGGCTATACTGGAATGAACACTGAAGCTTTCTTT	CASSATGGYTGMNTEAFF
NA	TRBV5-1	TRBJ1-2	TRBD1	TGCGCCAGCAGCTTGGACAGGGGAGAAGGAGGCTACACCTTC	CASSLDRGEGGYTF